A single sample gave rise to the 5 T cell receptor beta chains below, sequenced in a study of vaccination effects on CD4 cells after COVID-19. These TCRs' antigens remain unknown. Measured with immunoSEQ multiplex PCR; TCRdb has only the in-frame clones, and not every one. The sample consists of about 79,000 clones, 74% of them appearing once. Antigen-specific CD4+ T cells were expanded with viral peptide pools in the ViraFEST assay before sequencing. The culture ran for under eleven days, and then CD4+ T cells were isolated. Material: CD4+ T cells from PBMCs cultured with HCoV-229E spike peptides, obtained before COVID-19 vaccination. These receptors were taken from a human donor who received a COVID-19 vaccine.

The chain carries TRBV7-2 and TRBJ2-5; D might be TRBD1 (7 bases). V lost 5 bases and J lost 9, with 19 bases in between. CDR1 SGHTA and CDR2 FQGNSA come from the germline V gene. This CDR3 contains 14 residues. The CDR3 loop reads CASSVRQGLAAQYF. CDR3 sequence (DNA): TGTGCCAGCAGCGTGCGACAGGGACTGGCGGCCCAGTACTTC.

This chain joins TRBV2 and TRBJ2-7; 7 bases are shared with TRBD1. Germline CDR1 is SNHLY and CDR2 is FYNNEI. The CDR3 has 14 residues. Trimming cost V 6 bases and J 1 base; bases outside gene matches: 6. This CDR3 is CASRGQQSSYEQYV. In DNA form, the CDR3 reads TGTGCCAGCAGGGGACAGCAATCTTCCTACGAGCAGTACGTC.

J is TRBJ1-5 and V is TRBV19; 11 bases match TRBD1. J lost 2 bases, V lost 10 bases, and 10 bases had no gene match. The CDR3 loop spans 16 amino acids. Germline V gene sequence: CDR1 LNHDA, CDR2 SQIVND (reference sequence). In nucleotides, the CDR3 is TGTGCCACTACAACGGGACAGGGGGGCGGCAATCAGCCCCAGCATTTT. It is translated as CATTTGQGGGNQPQHF.

V is TRBV29-1 and J is TRBJ2-1; D is possibly TRBD1 (6 bases). The CDR3 runs to 13 residues. Germline V gene lookup returns CDR1 SQVTM and CDR2 ANQGSEA. V lost 4 bases and J 4 bases, leaving 11 bases between the germline ends. The CDR3 region is CSVAGELYNEQFF. CDR3 nucleotides: TGCAGCGTTGCAGGGGAATTATACAATGAGCAGTTCTTC.

The chain is built from TRBV30 and TRBJ1-3; TRBD1 aligns across 7 bases. Trimming cost V 0 bases and J 7 bases; bases outside gene matches: 6. Germline loops: CDR1 GTSNPN, CDR2 SVGIG (reference sequence). The CDR3 covers 14 residues. CDR3 loop: CAWSVKGAWNTIYF. Written as DNA, the CDR3 is TGTGCCTGGAGTGTGAAGGGGGCCTGGAACACCATATATTTT.